This TCR beta chain was retrieved from a study of T-cell reconstitution after alpha-beta-depleted transplantation in children. The ends were cut back, 4 bases at V and 2 bases at J, with 11 bases in the middle. The CDR3 sequence is 14 residues long. Looked up from germline, CDR1 is SGHDN and CDR2 is FVKESK. This clonotype was seen more than once but under ten times. This sample's TCRbeta library carried unique molecular identifier barcodes. TCRdb re-derived calls from the PCR reads in MiXCR, one entry per CDR3 protein. Of 200,000 to 250,000 distinct CDR3 sequences listed, roughly a tenth are singletons.

The input for sequencing was PBMCs from the stem cell graft donor, taken from the stem cell graft. This receptor was taken from a human donor who donated a stem cell graft to a child with acute lymphoblastic leukemia. The V call is TRBV14, the J call TRBJ1-1; D not resolved. The CDR3 DNA sequence: TGTGCCAGCAGCCCGACCGGATATAACACTGAAGCTTTCTTT. Translating it yields CASSPTGYNTEAFF.